The 27 T cell receptor beta chains reported below all come from one sample, sequenced in a study of T cells after yellow fever vaccination (dated by TCRdb to between 2017 and 2020). Explained via the paper, the treatment or condition label denotes: live attenuated yellow fever vaccine strain. Library preparation employed 5' RACE. Instrument on record: Illumina HiSeq 2500. TCRdb passed the public sequencing reads through fastp at Q25 and MiXCR, retaining productive beta sequences. Rows are unified per CDR3 protein, each entry keeping the most common DNA and genes. For this sample there are about 260,000 distinct CDR3 sequences; about an eighth appear just once. Jointly, the top ten make up around 0.49% of the sample. The sequencing here drew on CD4+ T cells sorted from PBMCs, taken 45 days after the yellow fever booster vaccination. The receptors were gathered from a man aged 25-45 years who received the YFV17D yellow fever vaccine.

The V call is TRBV5-1, the J call TRBJ2-3; D is unclear. V was clipped by 4 bases and J by 3 bases, with 9 bases between them. The CDR3 extends over 13 amino acids. Per germline, CDR1 SGHRS and CDR2 YFSETQ. CDR3: CASSTSWTDTQYF. The CDR3 nucleotides are TGCGCCAGCAGCACGAGTTGGACAGATACGCAGTATTTT.

This clonotype was seen only a few times. The V and J genes are TRBV7-9 and TRBJ2-1; 7 bases align to TRBD2. The CDR3 runs 16 residues. The ends lost 3 bases at V and 5 bases at J; junction bases unmatched: 10. Germline V gene data show CDR1 as SEHNR and CDR2 as FQNEAQ (reference sequence). The CDR3 nucleotides read TGTGCCAGCAGCTTTTTGTGGCGGGAGTACAACAATGAGCAGTTCTTC. The encoded protein is CASSFLWREYNNEQFF. The full variable domain, with the rest looked up from reference TRBV7-9 and TRBJ2-1, is DTGVSQNPRHKITKRGQNVTFRCDPISEHNRLYWYRQTLGQGPEFLTYFQNEAQLEKSRLLSDRFSAERPKGSFSTLEIQRTEQGDSAMYLCASSFLWREYNNEQFFGPGTRLTVL.

V is TRBV6-5 and J is TRBJ2-7; D gene ambiguous. This CDR3 region has 9 residues. Germline V lookup: CDR1 MNHEY, CDR2 SVGAGI. CDR3: CASSYSSEV. In nucleotides, the CDR3 is TGTGCCAGCAGTTACTCTTCGGAGGTC.

This clonotype was seen repeatedly, ten times or more. This chain links TRBV12-3 or TRBV12-4 with TRBJ2-1; D is perhaps TRBD2 (6 bases). Deletions cut 5 bases from V and 0 bases from J, with 11 bases between. The CDR3 covers 15 residues. The CDR3, as DNA: TGTGCCAGCAGTCCGGGACTTAGCTCCTACAATGAGCAGTTCTTC. Translating gives CASSPGLSSYNEQFF.

The V and J genes are TRBV20-1 and TRBJ2-5; D not resolved. V shed 0 bases and J shed 4 bases, with 9 bases lying between them. CDR1 and CDR2 from the germline V gene are DFQATT and SNEGSKA (reference sequence). This CDR3 is 13 amino acids long. The CDR3 reads CSARDVGVETQYF. The CDR3 nucleotides are TGCAGTGCTAGAGATGTCGGAGTAGAGACCCAGTACTTC.

The table lists this clonotype with a few counts. The chain is built from TRBV7-2 and TRBJ1-1; no clear D gene. The germline V gene encodes CDR1 SGHTA and CDR2 FQGNSA. Trimming left V 4 bases short and J 4 bases short, with 10 bases between. The CDR3 loop spans 13 amino acids. Here the CDR3 DNA reads TGTGCCAGCAGCTACACCCCTGCCACTGAAGCTTTCTTT. It is translated as CASSYTPATEAFF.

This clonotype appeared many times. The chain employs TRBV7-3 and TRBJ2-3; no clear D. The germline V gene has CDR1 SGHTA and CDR2 FQGTGA. The V and J ends lost 0 bases and 3 bases respectively, with 7 bases between them. The CDR3 totals 14 residues. CDR3 DNA sequence: TGTGCCAGCAGCTTAACTACCGGTACAGATACGCAGTATTTT. Its translation is CASSLTTGTDTQYF.

J is TRBJ2-7 and V is TRBV7-9; the D is unclear. This CDR3 is built from 14 residues. Trimming pared 1 base from V and 4 bases from J, leaving 11 bases between. The germline CDR1 and CDR2 sequences are SEHNR and FQNEAQ (reference sequence). The CDR3: CASSLGWKKYEQYF. The CDR3 nucleotides read TGTGCCAGCAGCTTAGGCTGGAAGAAGTACGAGCAGTACTTC.

J is TRBJ2-7 and V is TRBV20-1, with 9 bases lining up with TRBD1. V gave up 7 bases and J gave up 3 bases; unmatched junction bases: 4. In germline, CDR1 is DFQATT, CDR2 SNEGSKA (reference sequence). CDR3 length: 12 residues. CDR3 in DNA: TGCAGTGGTATGGGACAGGGCTACGAGCAGTACTTC. This translates into CSGMGQGYEQYF.

The V call is TRBV6-1, the J call TRBJ2-7, with 10 bases lining up with TRBD1. CDR1 MNHNS and CDR2 SASEGT come from the germline V gene. The CDR3 is 14 amino acids. Trimming cost V 7 bases and J 4 bases; bases outside gene matches: 7. CDR3 sequence (DNA): TGTGCCAGCACCCTGGACAGGGGGAGGTACGAGCAGTACTTC. Translated: CASTLDRGRYEQYF.

The V call is TRBV5-1, the J call TRBJ1-1; 8 bases agree with TRBD1. Germline lookup yields CDR1 SGHRS and CDR2 YFSETQ. The J segment lost 0 bases and the V segment lost 4 bases, leaving 11 bases of the junction unmatched. The length of the CDR3 is 17 residues. The CDR3 region is CASSPNTGQGVNTEAFF. In DNA form, the CDR3 reads TGCGCCAGCAGCCCGAACACTGGACAGGGTGTGAACACTGAAGCTTTCTTT.

The chain joins TRBV20-1 to TRBJ1-2; 8 positions agree with TRBD1. This CDR3 has 14 residues. Germline V gives CDR1 DFQATT, CDR2 SNEGSKA (reference sequence). CDR3 bases: TGCAGCGCGGACAGACAGGGGAGATTTAGCGGCTACACCTTC. Its translation: CSADRQGRFSGYTF.

A few counts support this clonotype. J is TRBJ2-7 and V is TRBV4-3; D might be TRBD2 (6 bases). Trimming left V 0 bases short and J 3 bases short, with 15 bases between. The CDR3 is 16 residues long. Germline CDR1 is LGHNA and CDR2 is YSLEER. CDR3 nucleotides: TGCGCCAGCAGCCAAGATTGGAGGGTTTCTCTCTACGAGCAGTACTTC. Translating it yields CASSQDWRVSLYEQYF.

This clonotype was detected only a few times. V usage is TRBV7-8 and J usage is TRBJ2-5; D uncertain. Between the trimmed V and J ends, which lost 5 bases and 5 bases, there was a span of 12 bases. Germline CDR1 SGHVS, CDR2 FQNEAQ. The CDR3 extends over 13 amino acids. The CDR3 reads CASSLRLQETQYF. CDR3 bases: TGTGCCAGCAGCCTTCGACTCCAGGAGACCCAGTACTTC.

The chain employs TRBV7-2 and TRBJ2-7; 7 bases align to TRBD2. V gave up 0 bases and J gave up 3 bases; unmatched junction bases: 8. Germline assignment: CDR1 SGHTA and CDR2 FQGNSA. This CDR3 spans 16 amino acids. The DNA of the CDR3 is TGTGCCAGCAGCTTAGCGGGAGGGAGAAGCCTCTACGAGCAGTACTTC. Amino acids: CASSLAGGRSLYEQYF.

This clonotype has just a few counts. This chain joins TRBV20-1 and TRBJ1-4, with 9 nucleotides matching TRBD1. The CDR3 sequence is 15 residues long. After removal of 0 bases from V and 7 bases from J, the junction contained 6 bases not matched to a gene. Per germline, CDR1 DFQATT and CDR2 SNEGSKA (reference sequence). This CDR3 is CSARDPGQGGEKLFF. The CDR3 DNA follows: TGCAGTGCTAGAGACCCGGGACAGGGAGGTGAAAAACTGTTTTTT.

This clonotype has a count of ten or more. The genes are TRBV5-1 and TRBJ2-7; D possibly corresponds to TRBD1 (5 bases). Trimming left V 4 bases short and J 4 bases short, with 21 bases between. Germline V CDR1 and CDR2: SGHRS, YFSETQ. The CDR3 is 16 residues long. CDR3 region: CASSPHADRGGYEQYF. In nucleotides, the CDR3 is TGCGCCAGCAGCCCCCACGCCGACAGAGGTGGTTACGAGCAGTACTTC.

Only a few counts were recorded for this clonotype. The J gene is TRBJ2-2, the V gene TRBV7-6, with D perhaps matching TRBD1 (6 bases). Germline V CDR1 and CDR2: SGHVS, FNYEAQ. Trimming removed 4 bases from V and 3 bases from J, with 15 bases in between. The CDR3 totals 16 residues. CDR3 DNA: TGTGCCAGCAGCTCCGGACAGAGTTCTTACACCGGGGAGCTGTTTTTT. Translating it yields CASSSGQSSYTGELFF.

The chain carries TRBV18 and TRBJ2-1; D might be TRBD2 (8 bases). Per the germline V gene, CDR1 is KGHSH and CDR2 is LQKENI. The V gene lost 6 bases and the J gene lost 8 bases, with 29 bases spanning the gap. This CDR3 comprises 18 residues. The CDR3 sequence: CASSVGTTGSGSLYEQFF. CDR3 sequence (DNA): TGTGCCAGCTCCGTTGGGACGACAGGGAGCGGGAGTCTGTATGAGCAGTTCTTC.

The V gene is TRBV7-2, the J gene TRBJ2-2; D is unresolved. In germline, CDR1 is SGHTA, CDR2 FQGNSA. The CDR3 runs to 14 residues. Trimming removed 5 bases from V and 6 bases from J, with 13 bases in between. CDR3 protein: CASSPFGVSGELFF. DNA for the CDR3: TGTGCCAGCAGCCCCTTTGGCGTCTCCGGGGAGCTGTTTTTT. Combining the CDR3 with reference TRBV7-2 and TRBJ2-2 gives the whole variable domain GAGVSQSPSNKVTEKGKDVELRCDPISGHTALYWYRQSLGQGLEFLIYFQGNSAPDKSGLPSDRFSAERTGGSVSTLTIQRTQQEDSAVYLCASSPFGVSGELFFGEGSRLTVL.

CDR3 sequence (DNA): TGCAGCGTTGAAGACCCATTGGCTAGCGGGAGGGCCGACAATGAGCAGTTCTTC. Encoded protein: CSVEDPLASGRADNEQFF. The V and J genes are TRBV29-1 and TRBJ2-1, with TRBD2 matching over 12 bases. V shed 0 bases and J 5 bases; nucleotides not matched to a gene: 11. The CDR3 length is 18 residues. The germline CDR1 and CDR2 sequences are SQVTM and ANQGSEA.

This clonotype was counted a few times. The V and J genes are TRBV14 and TRBJ2-1; D might be TRBD1 (5 bases). The ends were cut back, 1 base at V and 15 bases at J, with 13 bases in the middle. Germline V CDR1 and CDR2: SGHDN, FVKESK. CDR3 size: 12 residues. CDR3 region: CASSQVTGPGFF. The CDR3 bases are TGTGCCAGCAGCCAAGTAACAGGTCCGGGGTTCTTC.

The sample holds many counts of this clonotype. V and J are TRBV6-2 or TRBV6-3 and TRBJ2-2; 7 nucleotides align to TRBD1. Germline CDR1 MNHEY, CDR2 SVGEGT. The CDR3 has 14 amino acids. V trimming: 6 bases; J trimming: 1 base; junction bases outside the gene matches: 2. CDR3 residues: CASSRTGNTGELFF. The CDR3 DNA sequence: TGTGCCAGCAGCCGGACAGGGAACACCGGGGAGCTGTTTTTT.

This clonotype has more than one count but fewer than ten. This CDR3 is CASSSVRLAGGNEQYF. CDR3 nucleotides: TGTGCCAGTAGTAGCGTCCGACTAGCGGGAGGCAACGAGCAGTACTTC. V usage is TRBV19 and J usage is TRBJ2-7, with 13 bases that match TRBD2. CDR1 LNHDA and CDR2 SQIVND come from the germline V gene (reference sequence). Trimming at V came to 4 bases and at J to 5 bases, leaving 8 bases not matched to a gene. CDR3 length equals 16 residues.

The V gene is TRBV20-1, the J gene TRBJ2-5; 10 bases map to TRBD1. V gave up 5 bases and J gave up 9 bases; unmatched junction bases: 9. Germline V gene data show CDR1 as DFQATT and CDR2 as SNEGSKA (reference sequence). CDR3 length: 13 amino acids. CDR3 in DNA: TGCAGTGCTCGACAGGGGGCGCGGGAGCCCCAGTACTTC. It encodes CSARQGAREPQYF.

This clonotype was found a few times. The chain combines TRBV11-1 with TRBJ2-3, with D maybe TRBD2 (6 bases). The germline V gene has CDR1 SGHAT and CDR2 FQDESV (reference sequence). This CDR3 is 13 amino acids long. The V gene lost 5 bases and the J gene lost 9 bases, with 15 bases spanning the gap. The chain's CDR3 is CASSDRTITTQYF. The CDR3 nucleotides read TGTGCCAGCAGCGACCGGACTATAACAACGCAGTATTTT.

This clonotype was picked up a small number of times. The V call is TRBV3-1, the J call TRBJ1-1, with 9 bases fitting TRBD1. The trim removed 4 bases at V and 10 bases at J, leaving 13 bases unmatched. Germline V gives CDR1 LGHDT, CDR2 YNNKEL (reference sequence). CDR3 length equals 15 residues. The CDR3: CASSPRRGQGKGAFF. CDR3 nucleotide sequence: TGTGCCAGCAGCCCGCGTAGGGGACAGGGAAAGGGAGCTTTCTTT.